Reported below is one T cell receptor (beta chain). Its specificity is not known. CDR1 and CDR2 from the germline V gene are KGHSH and LQKENI. The V end lost 3 bases, the J end lost 0 bases, and 9 bases lay between the germline ends. This CDR3 is built from 15 residues. The table came from immunoSEQ multiplex PCR; TCRdb's copy has only in-frame clones and leaves some out. The sample lists roughly 39,000 clones, roughly 88% occurring once. The data were taken from a study of a mutant IDH1 vaccine in newly diagnosed glioma. Study summary: Vaccination started 4-6 weeks after radiotherapy alone, or with temozolomide cycles.

Specified time point: week 5, during vaccination. Vaccination used 300 ug of mutant IDH1 20-mer peptide per dose, with topical imiquimod. The chain carries TRBV18 and TRBJ2-1; D may be TRBD2 (5 bases). The specimen comprised PBMCs, sampled from a glioma patient whose treatment included an IDH1 peptide vaccine. The TCR sequence derives from a man in his forties or fifties with glioma. The DNA for the CDR3 is TGTGCCAGCTCACCGTCGGGGAGCTCCTACAATGAGCAGTTCTTC. Amino acid sequence: CASSPSGSSYNEQFF.